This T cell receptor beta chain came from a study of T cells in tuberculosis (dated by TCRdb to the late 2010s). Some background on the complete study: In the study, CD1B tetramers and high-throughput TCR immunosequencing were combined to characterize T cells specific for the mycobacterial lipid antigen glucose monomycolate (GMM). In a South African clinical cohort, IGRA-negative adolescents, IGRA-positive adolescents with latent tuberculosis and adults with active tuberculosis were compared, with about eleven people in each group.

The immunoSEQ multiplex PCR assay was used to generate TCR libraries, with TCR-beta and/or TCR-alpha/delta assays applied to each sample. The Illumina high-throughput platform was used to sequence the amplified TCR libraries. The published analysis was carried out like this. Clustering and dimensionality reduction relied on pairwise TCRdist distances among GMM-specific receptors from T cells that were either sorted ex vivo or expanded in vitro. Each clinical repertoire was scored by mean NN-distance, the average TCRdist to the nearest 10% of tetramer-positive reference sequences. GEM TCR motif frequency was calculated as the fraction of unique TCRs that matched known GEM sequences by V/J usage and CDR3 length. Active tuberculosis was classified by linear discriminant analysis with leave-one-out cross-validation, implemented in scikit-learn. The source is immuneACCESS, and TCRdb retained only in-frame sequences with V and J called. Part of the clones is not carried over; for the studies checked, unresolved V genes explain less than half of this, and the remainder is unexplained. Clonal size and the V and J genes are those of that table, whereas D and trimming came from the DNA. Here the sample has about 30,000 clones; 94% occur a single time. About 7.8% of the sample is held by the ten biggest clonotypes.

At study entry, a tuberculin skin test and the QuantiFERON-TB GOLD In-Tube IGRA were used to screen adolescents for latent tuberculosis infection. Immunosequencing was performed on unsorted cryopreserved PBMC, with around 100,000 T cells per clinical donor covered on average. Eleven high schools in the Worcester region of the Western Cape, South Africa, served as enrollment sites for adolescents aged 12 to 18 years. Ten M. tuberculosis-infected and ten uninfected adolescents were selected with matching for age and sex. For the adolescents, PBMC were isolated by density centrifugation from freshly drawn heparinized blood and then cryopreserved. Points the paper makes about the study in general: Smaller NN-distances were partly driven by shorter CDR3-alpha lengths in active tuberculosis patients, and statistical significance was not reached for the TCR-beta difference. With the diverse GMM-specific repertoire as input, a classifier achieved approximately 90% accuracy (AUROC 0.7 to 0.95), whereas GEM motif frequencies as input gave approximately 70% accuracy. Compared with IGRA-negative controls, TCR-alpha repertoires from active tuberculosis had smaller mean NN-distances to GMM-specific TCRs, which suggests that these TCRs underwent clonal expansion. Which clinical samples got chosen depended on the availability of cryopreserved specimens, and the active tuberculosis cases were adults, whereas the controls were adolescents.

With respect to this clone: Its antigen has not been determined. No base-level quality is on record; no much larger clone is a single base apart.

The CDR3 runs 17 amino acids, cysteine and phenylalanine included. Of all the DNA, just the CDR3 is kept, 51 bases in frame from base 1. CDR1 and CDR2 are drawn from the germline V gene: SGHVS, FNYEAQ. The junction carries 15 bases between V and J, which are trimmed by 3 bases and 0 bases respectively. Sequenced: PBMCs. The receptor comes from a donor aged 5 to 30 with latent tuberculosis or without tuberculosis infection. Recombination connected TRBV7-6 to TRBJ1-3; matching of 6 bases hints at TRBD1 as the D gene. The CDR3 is CASSFSRTEFSGNTIYF. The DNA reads TGTGCCAGCAGCTTCAGTAGGACAGAATTCTCTGGAAACACCATATATTTT.